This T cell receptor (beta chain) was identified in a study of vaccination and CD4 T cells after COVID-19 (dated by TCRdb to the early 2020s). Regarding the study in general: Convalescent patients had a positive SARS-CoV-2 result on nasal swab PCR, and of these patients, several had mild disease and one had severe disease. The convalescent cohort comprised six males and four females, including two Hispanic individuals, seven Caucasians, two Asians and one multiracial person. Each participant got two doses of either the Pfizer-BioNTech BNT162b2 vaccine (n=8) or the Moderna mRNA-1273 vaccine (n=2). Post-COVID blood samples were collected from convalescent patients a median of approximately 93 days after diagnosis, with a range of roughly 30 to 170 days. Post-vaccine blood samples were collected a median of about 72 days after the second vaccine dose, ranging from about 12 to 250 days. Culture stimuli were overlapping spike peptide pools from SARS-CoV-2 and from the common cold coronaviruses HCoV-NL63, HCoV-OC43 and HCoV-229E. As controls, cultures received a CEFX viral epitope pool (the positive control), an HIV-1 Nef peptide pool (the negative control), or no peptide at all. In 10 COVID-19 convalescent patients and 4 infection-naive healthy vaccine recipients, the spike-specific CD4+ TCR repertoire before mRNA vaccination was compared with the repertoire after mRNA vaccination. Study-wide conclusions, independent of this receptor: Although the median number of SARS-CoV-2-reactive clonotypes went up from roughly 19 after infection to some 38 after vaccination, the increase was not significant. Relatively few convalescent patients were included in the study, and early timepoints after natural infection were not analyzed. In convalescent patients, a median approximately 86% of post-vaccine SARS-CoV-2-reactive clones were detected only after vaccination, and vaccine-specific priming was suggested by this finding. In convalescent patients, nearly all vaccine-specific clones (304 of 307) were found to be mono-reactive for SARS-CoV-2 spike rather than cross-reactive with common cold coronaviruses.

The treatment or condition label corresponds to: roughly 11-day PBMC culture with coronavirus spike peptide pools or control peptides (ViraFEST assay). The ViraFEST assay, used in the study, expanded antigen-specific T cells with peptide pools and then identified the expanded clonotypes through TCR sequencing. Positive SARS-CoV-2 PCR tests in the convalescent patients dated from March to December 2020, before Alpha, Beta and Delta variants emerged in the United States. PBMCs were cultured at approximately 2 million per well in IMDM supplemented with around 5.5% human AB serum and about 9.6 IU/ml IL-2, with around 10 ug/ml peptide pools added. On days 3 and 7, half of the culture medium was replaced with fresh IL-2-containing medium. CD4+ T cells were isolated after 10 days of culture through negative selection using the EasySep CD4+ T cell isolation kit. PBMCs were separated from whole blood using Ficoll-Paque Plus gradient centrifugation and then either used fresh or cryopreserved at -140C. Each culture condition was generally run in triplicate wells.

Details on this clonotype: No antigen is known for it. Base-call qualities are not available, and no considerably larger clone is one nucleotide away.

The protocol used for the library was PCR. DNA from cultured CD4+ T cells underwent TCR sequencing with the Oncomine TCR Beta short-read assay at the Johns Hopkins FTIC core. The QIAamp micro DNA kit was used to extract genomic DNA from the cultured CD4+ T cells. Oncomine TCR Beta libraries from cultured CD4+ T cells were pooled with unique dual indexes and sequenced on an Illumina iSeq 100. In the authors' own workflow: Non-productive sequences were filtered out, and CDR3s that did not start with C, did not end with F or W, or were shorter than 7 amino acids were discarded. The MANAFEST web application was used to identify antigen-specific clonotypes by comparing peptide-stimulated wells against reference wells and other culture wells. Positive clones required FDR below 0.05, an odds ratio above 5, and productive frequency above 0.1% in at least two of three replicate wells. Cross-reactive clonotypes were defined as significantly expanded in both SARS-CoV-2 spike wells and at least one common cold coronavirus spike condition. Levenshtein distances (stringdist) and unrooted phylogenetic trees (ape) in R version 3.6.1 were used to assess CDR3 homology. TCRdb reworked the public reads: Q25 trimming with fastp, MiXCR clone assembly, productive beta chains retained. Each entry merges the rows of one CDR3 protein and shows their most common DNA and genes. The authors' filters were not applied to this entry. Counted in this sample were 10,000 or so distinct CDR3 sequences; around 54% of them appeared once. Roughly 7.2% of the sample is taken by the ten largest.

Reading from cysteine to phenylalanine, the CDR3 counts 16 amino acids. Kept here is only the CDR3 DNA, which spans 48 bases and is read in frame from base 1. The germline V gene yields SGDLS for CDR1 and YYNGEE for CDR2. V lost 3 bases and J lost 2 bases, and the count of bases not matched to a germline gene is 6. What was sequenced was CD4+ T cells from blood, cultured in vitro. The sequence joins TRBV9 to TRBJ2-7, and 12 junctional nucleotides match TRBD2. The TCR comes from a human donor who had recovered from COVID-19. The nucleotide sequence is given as TGTGCCAGCAGCGAGGGAGGACTAGCGGGAACCTACGAGCAGTACTTC. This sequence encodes CASSEGGLAGTYEQYF.